This paragraph covers one TCR beta chain sequence. This entry belongs to a study of blood T cell repertoires in COVID-19. Data came from immunoSEQ multiplex PCR; TCRdb stores just in-frame clones and leaves some out. Of about 140,000 clones in the sample, 84% were seen once. Sequenced material: PBMCs or T cells enriched from blood (not recorded which). This clonotype originated in a woman aged 18 to 35 who had been exposed to COVID-19.

Written as DNA, the CDR3 is TGTGCCAGCAAATATCGGCGGGACAATGAGCAGTTCTTC. Residues: CASKYRRDNEQFF. The rearrangement links TRBV27 to TRBJ2-1; tentatively, D is TRBD2 (5 bases). CDR3 size: 13 residues. Between the trimmed V and J ends, which lost 7 bases and 5 bases, there was a span of 12 bases. Per germline, CDR1 MNHEY and CDR2 SMNVEV (reference sequence).